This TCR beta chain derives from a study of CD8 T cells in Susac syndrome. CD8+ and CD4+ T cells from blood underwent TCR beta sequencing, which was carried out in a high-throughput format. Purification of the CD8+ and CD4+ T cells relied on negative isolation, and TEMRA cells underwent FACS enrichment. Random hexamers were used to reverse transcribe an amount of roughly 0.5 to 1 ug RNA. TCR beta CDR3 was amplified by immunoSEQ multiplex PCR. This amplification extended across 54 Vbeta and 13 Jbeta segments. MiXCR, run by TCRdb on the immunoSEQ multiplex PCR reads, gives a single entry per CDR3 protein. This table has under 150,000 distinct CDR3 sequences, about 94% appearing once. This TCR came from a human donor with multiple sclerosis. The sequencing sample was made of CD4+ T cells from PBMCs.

The CDR3 bases are TGTGCCAGTAGTATCCCTTATCCGGGACAGATGAACACTGAAGCTTTCTTT. Translated: CASSIPYPGQMNTEAFF. The chain employs TRBV19 and TRBJ1-1; 7 positions match TRBD1. The CDR3 is 17 residues long. Germline CDR1 is LNHDA and CDR2 is SQIVND (reference sequence). V dropped 3 bases and J dropped 0; count of bases not matched to a gene: 10. The full variable domain, rest sourced from reference TRBV19 and TRBJ1-1, is DGGITQSPKYLFRKEGQNVTLSCEQNLNHDAMYWYRQDPGQGLRLIYYSQIVNDFQKGDIAEGYSVSREKKESFPLTVTSAQKNPTAFYLCASSIPYPGQMNTEAFFGQGTRLTVV.